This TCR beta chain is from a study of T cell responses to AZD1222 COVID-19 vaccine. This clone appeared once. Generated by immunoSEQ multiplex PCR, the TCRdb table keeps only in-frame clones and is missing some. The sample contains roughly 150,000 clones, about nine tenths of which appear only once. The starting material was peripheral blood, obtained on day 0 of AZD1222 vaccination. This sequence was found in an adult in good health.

In nucleotides, the CDR3 is TGTGCCAGCGGACAGGGGGCGCGGCTCACTGAAGCTTTCTTT. Translating it yields CASGQGARLTEAFF. The rearrangement uses TRBV7-2 and TRBJ1-1, with 11 nucleotides matching TRBD1. J lost 4 bases, V lost 8 bases, and 6 bases had no gene match. CDR1 SGHTA and CDR2 FQGNSA come from the germline V gene. The CDR3 is 14 amino acids.